One sample yielded the 28 T cell receptor beta chains listed below, sequenced in a study of T cell changes during pregnancy in multiple sclerosis. Only in-frame clones appear in the TCRdb table, and some are missing; sequencing was by immunoSEQ multiplex PCR. The table lists 74,000 or so clones, 90% to 95% of them singletons, with about 0.22% in the top ten. This material consisted of CD4+ T cells from peripheral blood mononuclear cells, taken before pregnancy. Source of these receptors: a female donor with multiple sclerosis, enrolled in a pregnancy study.

The CDR3 loop is CASSLQGNTIYF. CDR3 DNA: TGTGCCAGCTCACTACAGGGGAACACCATATATTTT. This chain links TRBV18 with TRBJ1-3; the match to TRBD1 covers 7 bases. In germline, CDR1 is KGHSH, CDR2 LQKENI. J lost 7 bases, V lost 4 bases, and 1 base had no gene match. The CDR3 covers 12 residues.

This clone was seen a single time. The chain employs TRBV7-9 and TRBJ2-1, with 8 bases identical to TRBD2. Germline-derived CDR1 and CDR2 are SEHNR and FQNEAQ (reference sequence). The CDR3 has 16 residues. V shed 0 bases, J shed 15 bases, and the junction held 16 bases outside the gene matches. CDR3 DNA: TGTGCCAGCAGCTTAGCGTGGGGGACTAGAGGGGGGGACGGGTTCTTC. It specifies CASSLAWGTRGGDGFF.

The V call is TRBV28, the J call TRBJ1-2; a possible D gene is TRBD1 (5 bases). CDR1 MDHEN and CDR2 SYDVKM come from the germline V gene. CDR3 length: 15 amino acids. V lost 3 bases to trimming and J lost 0 bases, with 11 bases between them. CDR3 sequence: CASSLAAGTNYGYTF. The CDR3 DNA reads as TGTGCCAGCAGTTTGGCTGCAGGGACTAACTATGGCTACACCTTC.

J is TRBJ1-5 and V is TRBV19; D gene unclear. Trimming stripped 7 bases from V and 0 bases from J, with 19 bases between. The CDR3 covers 17 residues. Germline CDR1 LNHDA, CDR2 SQIVND (reference sequence). As DNA, the CDR3 is TGTGCCAGTACCACGAATACCGGGAGATTTAGCAATCAGCCCCAGCATTTT. Protein: CASTTNTGRFSNQPQHF.

The chain is built from TRBV6-1 and TRBJ1-2, with 10 bases aligning to TRBD1. V lost 4 bases and J lost 7; bases outside the gene matches: 3. The CDR3 extends over 13 amino acids. Per germline, CDR1 MNHNS and CDR2 SASEGT. In nucleotides, the CDR3 is TGTGCCAGCAGTGTCCGACAGGGGGCTGGCTACACCTTC. Translation gives CASSVRQGAGYTF.

The J gene is TRBJ1-5, the V gene TRBV28, with D possibly being TRBD1 (5 bases). The ends were cut back, 2 bases at V and 7 bases at J, with 12 bases in the middle. Germline lookup yields CDR1 MDHEN and CDR2 SYDVKM. There are 14 residues in the CDR3. The CDR3 here is CASSLQGWQQPQHF. DNA of the CDR3: TGTGCCAGCAGTTTACAGGGTTGGCAGCAGCCCCAGCATTTT.

This clone has only one observation. J is TRBJ1-5 and V is TRBV30; TRBD1 matches 10 bases. V gave up 0 bases and J gave up 5 bases; unmatched junction bases: 4. The CDR3 runs 15 residues. Germline V gene data show CDR1 as GTSNPN and CDR2 as SVGIG (reference sequence). CDR3 nucleotide sequence: TGTGCCTGGAGTGTACTGGGACAGGGGTATCAGCCCCAGCATTTT. Translation gives CAWSVLGQGYQPQHF.

This chain connects TRBV15 to TRBJ1-1; TRBD1 matches 7 bases. CDR1 and CDR2 from the germline V gene are LNHNV and YYDKDF (reference sequence). This CDR3 spans 15 amino acids. The V and J ends lost 4 bases and 4 bases, in that order; junction bases with no gene match: 9. Here the CDR3 DNA reads TGTGCCACCAGCATTGGACAGGCGCGGGGCACTGAAGCTTTCTTT. It codes for CATSIGQARGTEAFF.

The rearrangement joins TRBV7-6 to TRBJ2-2; TRBD2 matches 8 bases. CDR1 is SGHVS and CDR2 is FNYEAQ in the germline V gene. This CDR3 contains 16 residues. The V and J ends lost 5 bases and 5 bases, in that order; junction bases with no gene match: 10. This CDR3 reads CASSPLSGKATGELFF. CDR3 sequence (DNA): TGTGCCAGCAGCCCACTTAGCGGGAAAGCGACCGGGGAGCTGTTTTTT.

This chain connects TRBV5-4 to TRBJ2-1; TRBD2 agrees at 10 bases. This CDR3 is built from 15 residues. Unmatched junction bases numbered 2, after V lost 1 base and J lost 4 bases. Germline lookup yields CDR1 SGHNT and CDR2 YYREEE (reference sequence). CDR3 sequence reads: CASSLKLAGYNEQFF. The CDR3 DNA follows: TGTGCCAGCAGCTTGAAACTAGCGGGGTACAATGAGCAGTTCTTC.

CDR3: CASSAGTARGEQFF. The CDR3 nucleotides are TGTGCCAGCAGTGCGGGCACGGCTAGGGGTGAGCAGTTCTTC. The chain has TRBV6-1 and TRBJ2-1; D is possibly TRBD1 (5 bases). The CDR3 consists of 14 residues. CDR1 and CDR2 (germline): MNHNS, SASEGT. Trimming shortened V by 4 bases and J by 9 bases, and 16 bases separated the two germline ends.

The gene calls are TRBV5-1 and TRBJ2-1; 11 nucleotides line up with TRBD2. V lost 3 bases and J lost 5; bases outside the gene matches: 4. CDR3 size: 15 residues. CDR1 is SGHRS, CDR2 YFSETQ, per germline. CDR3 region: CASSSPGLADNEQFF. CDR3 coding DNA: TGCGCCAGCAGCTCCCCGGGACTAGCGGACAATGAGCAGTTCTTC. Supplemented by reference TRBV5-1 and TRBJ2-1, the full variable domain reads KAGVTQTPRYLIKTRGQQVTLSCSPISGHRSVSWYQQTPGQGLQFLFEYFSETQRNKGNFPGRFSGRQFSNSRSEMNVSTLELGDSALYLCASSSPGLADNEQFFGPGTRLTVL.

The chain recombines TRBV18 with TRBJ2-3; maybe TRBD1 (6 bases). The CDR3 contains 14 residues. Trimming left V 4 bases short and J 3 bases short, with 11 bases between. Germline V gene data show CDR1 as KGHSH and CDR2 as LQKENI. CDR3 coding DNA: TGTGCCAGCTCACGTGCCAGGGGTACAGATACGCAGTATTTT. This translates into CASSRARGTDTQYF.

CDR3 bases: TGTGCCAGCAGTTTCGGTAGCGGGGGGGCCTACAATGAGCAGTTCTTC. This encodes CASSFGSGGAYNEQFF. The rearrangement links TRBV28 to TRBJ2-1, with 11 bases that match TRBD2. The CDR3 consists of 16 residues. CDR1 is MDHEN, CDR2 SYDVKM, per germline. Trimming cost V 3 bases and J 2 bases; bases outside gene matches: 3.

This chain uses TRBV6-5 with TRBJ1-1, with 9 bases matching TRBD1. The V gene's germline CDR1 is MNHEY and CDR2 SVGAGI. V gave up 8 bases and J gave up 9 bases; unmatched junction bases: 4. The length of the CDR3 is 11 residues. This chain's CDR3 is CASRDRDKAFF. As DNA, the CDR3 is TGTGCCAGCCGGGACAGGGATAAAGCTTTCTTT.

The chain recombines TRBV14 with TRBJ2-6; 10 bases fit TRBD1. Germline V gene sequence: CDR1 SGHDN, CDR2 FVKESK. The CDR3 length is 21 residues. The V gene end was trimmed by 5 bases and the J gene end by 0 bases; junction bases not matched to a gene: 16. Written as DNA, the CDR3 is TGTGCCAGCAGCTTCCTCAGACAGGGGGCCACCCCTAGCTCTGGGGCCAACGTCCTGACTTTC. It yields the protein CASSFLRQGATPSSGANVLTF.

The chain uses TRBV15 and TRBJ2-7; D possibly corresponds to TRBD2 (5 bases). Trimming removed 0 bases from V and 6 bases from J, with 12 bases in between. The CDR3 is 14 residues long. Germline values: CDR1 LNHNV, CDR2 YYDKDF (reference sequence). CDR3 loop: CATSRDLGDLEQYF. Written as DNA, the CDR3 is TGTGCCACCAGCAGAGATCTCGGGGATCTCGAGCAGTACTTC.

The genes are TRBV5-4 and TRBJ2-1, with 11 bases identical to TRBD2. CDR1 and CDR2 from the germline V gene are SGHNT and YYREEE (reference sequence). Losses at the gene ends were 7 bases for V and 4 bases for J; bases not matched to a gene: 13. This CDR3 is 17 amino acids long. As DNA, the CDR3 is TGTGCCAGCTCCGGGACTAGCGGACCCTCTAAATACAATGAGCAGTTCTTC. This translates into CASSGTSGPSKYNEQFF.

The rearrangement links TRBV4-1 to TRBJ2-3, with TRBD1 identical over 10 bases. The CDR3 runs to 16 residues. With V trimmed by 4 bases and J by 3 bases, 7 bases remained unmatched. Per germline, CDR1 MGHRA and CDR2 YSYEKL. The CDR3 DNA is TGCGCCAGCAGCCTCACGGACAGGGGGGGTACAGATACGCAGTATTTT. It is translated as CASSLTDRGGTDTQYF.

The gene calls are TRBV30 and TRBJ2-6; D not certain. CDR1 is GTSNPN and CDR2 is SVGIG in the germline V gene (reference sequence). V lost 3 bases and J 2 bases, leaving 8 bases between the germline ends. The CDR3 loop spans 14 amino acids. The CDR3 coding sequence is TGTGCCTGGAGCACCACAGCTGGGGCCAACGTCCTGACTTTC. It codes for CAWSTTAGANVLTF.

This chain joins TRBV4-1 and TRBJ2-2; perhaps TRBD1 as D (5 bases). With 0 bases removed from V and 3 bases from J, the gap between germline ends came to 8 bases. The germline CDR1 and CDR2 sequences are MGHRA and YSYEKL. The CDR3 consists of 15 residues. CDR3 loop: CASSQDRVDTGELFF. The CDR3 coding sequence is TGCGCCAGCAGCCAAGACAGGGTCGACACCGGGGAGCTGTTTTTT.

The chain uses TRBV5-1 and TRBJ2-3, with D possibly TRBD1 on 5 matching bases. The germline gives CDR1 SGHRS, CDR2 YFSETQ. V shed 5 bases and J shed 4 bases, with 20 bases lying between them. The CDR3 extends over 16 amino acids. The CDR3 loop is CASRVGETAFSDTQYF. CDR3 nucleotides: TGCGCCAGCAGGGTCGGCGAGACAGCATTTTCAGATACGCAGTATTTT.

V usage is TRBV7-2 and J usage is TRBJ2-6; perhaps TRBD2 as D (5 bases). Germline lookup yields CDR1 SGHTA and CDR2 FQGNSA. This CDR3 has 18 amino acids. The V end was cut by 1 base, the J end by 4 bases, with 17 bases between. CDR3 sequence: CASSLVRARVSGANVLTF. The CDR3 coding sequence is TGTGCCAGCAGCTTAGTGAGGGCTCGGGTCTCCGGGGCCAACGTCCTGACTTTC.

The gene calls are TRBV2 and TRBJ2-7, with D unclear. This CDR3 contains 15 residues. Germline V gives CDR1 SNHLY, CDR2 FYNNEI. Trimming took 3 bases from V and 5 from J, leaving 17 bases between them. CDR3 DNA: TGTGCCAGCAGTGACGCAGTCGCAGGCTTTGACGAGCAGTACTTC. Amino acid sequence: CASSDAVAGFDEQYF. Filled out from reference TRBV2 and TRBJ2-7, the complete variable domain reads EPEVTQTPSHQVTQMGQEVILRCVPISNHLYFYWYRQILGQKVEFLVSFYNNEISEKSEIFDDQFSVERPDGSNFTLKIRSTKLEDSAMYFCASSDAVAGFDEQYFGPGTRLTVT.

V usage is TRBV28 and J usage is TRBJ2-3; 7 nucleotides agree with TRBD2. Looked up from germline, CDR1 is MDHEN and CDR2 is SYDVKM. CDR3 length: 15 amino acids. V shed 3 bases, J shed 0 bases, and the junction held 3 bases outside the gene matches. The CDR3 spells CASSFGGISTDTQYF. The CDR3 DNA sequence: TGTGCCAGCAGTTTCGGGGGGATTAGCACAGATACGCAGTATTTT.

CDR3 protein: CASSQNGGSNEKLFF. In DNA, the CDR3 is TGTGCCAGCAGCCAGAACGGCGGATCTAATGAAAAACTGTTTTTT. The chain has TRBV7-2 and TRBJ1-4; D remains ambiguous. The CDR3 extends over 15 amino acids. Trimming removed 5 bases from V and 3 bases from J, with 13 bases in between. Germline V gene data show CDR1 as SGHTA and CDR2 as FQGNSA. The full variable domain, with the rest looked up from reference TRBV7-2 and TRBJ1-4, is GAGVSQSPSNKVTEKGKDVELRCDPISGHTALYWYRQSLGQGLEFLIYFQGNSAPDKSGLPSDRFSAERTGGSVSTLTIQRTQQEDSAVYLCASSQNGGSNEKLFFGSGTQLSVL.

The chain uses TRBV7-8 and TRBJ2-3; 10 bases agree with TRBD1. The CDR3 runs to 16 residues. Germline CDR1 is SGHVS and CDR2 is FQNEAQ. V trimming: 6 bases; J trimming: 4 bases; junction bases outside the gene matches: 10. The CDR3 reads CASRPDRDRGPDTQYF. In DNA form, the CDR3 reads TGTGCCAGCAGACCCGACCGGGACAGGGGTCCAGATACGCAGTATTTT. The complete variable domain, with remaining parts taken from reference TRBV7-8 and TRBJ2-3, reads GAGVSQSPRYKVAKRGQDVALRCDPISGHVSLFWYQQALGQGPEFLTYFQNEAQLDKSGLPSDRFFAERPEGSVSTLKIQRTQQEDSAVYLCASRPDRDRGPDTQYFGPGTRLTVL.

This chain uses TRBV30 with TRBJ1-2; a possible D gene is TRBD1 (6 bases). Trimming took off 7 bases at V and 2 bases at J, with 20 bases between the two ends. This CDR3 comprises 15 residues. Germline V gives CDR1 GTSNPN, CDR2 SVGIG (reference sequence). CDR3 nucleotide sequence: TGTGCCTTCTCTTGGGGGCTGAGGAGGAACTATGGCTACACCTTC. Protein sequence: CAFSWGLRRNYGYTF.